This TCR beta chain derives from a study of blood T cell repertoires in COVID-19 (dated by TCRdb to about 2020). With respect to the entire study: Samples covering the acute and convalescent phases of COVID-19 were provided by collaborators in the United States, Italy and Spain. The repertoires were released in a freely available public database meant as a resource for research on the immune response to SARS-CoV-2. The prospective study material was composed of cDNA or gDNA derived from T cells, B-cell-depleted T cells, or PBMCs. A de-identified subject ID, COVID-19 status, age in years and sex were almost always included in the sample metadata. Where available, HLA class I and class II types were obtained from metadata supplied by the sample provider rather than from assay-based typing. The dataset comprised deeply sampled blood TCRbeta repertoires from subjects exposed to, actively infected with, or recovered from COVID-19. Samples were obtained from the ongoing ImmuneRACE study (first 160 participants) and from 1,254 subjects provided by 6 global collaborators.

Collaborating institutions collected whole blood in K2EDTA tubes following their own protocols. Collaborator samples were shipped for TCRbeta analysis as frozen whole blood, isolated PBMCs, or DNA extracted from either sample type. The immunoSEQ Assay, a bias-controlled multiplex PCR, was used to amplify TCRbeta CDR3 regions from genomic DNA. In the authors' own workflow: Nucleated cell counts per sample were estimated from amplification of reference gene primers within the assay. To quantify the absolute abundance of each unique TCRbeta CDR3 rearrangement, sequence reads were collapsed and filtered. For each sample, productive Simpson clonality was calculated by taking the square root of Simpson's diversity index across productive rearrangements. TCRdb limited this immuneACCESS table to in-frame rearrangements with V and J called. A share of clones is missing; checked studies link under half to unresolved V genes, and the rest is unexplained. From that table come the V and J calls and clone size; the DNA was used to work out D and trimming. The sample yields approximately 150,000 clones; roughly 84% were counted once. Clones ranked in the top ten supply more than 1.3% of the sample.

Results the study describes overall, beyond this receptor: Clinical and demographic metadata were provided uncurated, with the amount varying by source and participant.

Worth noting for this clone: It lacks a known antigen. No much larger clone is present one base from it, and per-base qualities are unavailable.

This TCR was recovered from a man aged 55 to 70 with acute or convalescent COVID-19. Sequencing was carried out using peripheral blood.

In nucleotides, the sequence is TGTGCCGTCATCAGATCGGGATCTTACACTGAAGCTTTCTTT. Translation gives CAVIRSGSYTEAFF. The rearranged chain carries TRBV6-6 and TRBJ1-1; no D gene can be assigned with confidence. Taken from the germline V gene (reference sequence), the CDR1 and CDR2 loops are MNHNY and SVGAGI. The trim is 11 bases for V and 3 bases for J, with a gap of 19 bases between the germline ends. The CDR3 goes from the cysteine to the phenylalanine over 14 residues. CDR3 DNA is the only sequence kept; it has 42 bases, read in frame from the first base.